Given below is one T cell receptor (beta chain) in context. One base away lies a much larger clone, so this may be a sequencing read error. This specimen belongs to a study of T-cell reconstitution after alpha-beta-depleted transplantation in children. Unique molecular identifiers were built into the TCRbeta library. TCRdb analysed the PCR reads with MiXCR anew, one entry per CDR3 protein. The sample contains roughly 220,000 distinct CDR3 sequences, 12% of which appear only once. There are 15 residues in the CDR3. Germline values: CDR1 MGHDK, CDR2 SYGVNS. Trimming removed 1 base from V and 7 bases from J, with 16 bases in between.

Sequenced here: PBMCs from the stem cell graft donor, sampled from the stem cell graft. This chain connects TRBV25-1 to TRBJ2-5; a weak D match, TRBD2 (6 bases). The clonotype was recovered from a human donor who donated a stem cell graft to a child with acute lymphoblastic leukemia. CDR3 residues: CASSEFRGAGATQYF. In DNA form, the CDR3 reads TGTGCCAGCAGTGAATTCCGGGGAGCGGGCGCGACCCAGTACTTC.